Below, 10 T cell receptor beta chains from the same sample are listed, as sequenced in a study of T-cell reconstitution after alpha-beta-depleted transplantation in children. A library of TCRbeta sequences, prepared with unique molecular identifiers, was generated. From the PCR reads, TCRdb called clonotypes with MiXCR, one entry per CDR3 protein. The sample gives fewer than 120,000 distinct CDR3 sequences, about 9.3% of which show up once; around 8.2% is in the top ten. The input for sequencing was PBMCs from the stem cell graft donor, taken from the stem cell graft. The receptors originated from a human donor who donated a stem cell graft to a child with acute lymphoblastic leukemia.

Ten or more counts support this clonotype. The rearrangement links TRBV20-1 to TRBJ1-5, with D unresolved. The V end lost 5 bases, the J end lost 6 bases, and 20 bases lay between the germline ends. The CDR3 has 15 amino acids. Germline V gene sequence: CDR1 DFQATT, CDR2 SNEGSKA (reference sequence). CDR3 region: CSARPGEGSGQPQHF. CDR3 nucleotide sequence: TGCAGTGCTCGCCCCGGGGAGGGAAGTGGTCAGCCCCAGCATTTT.

This clonotype was picked up a small number of times. The chain combines TRBV5-4 with TRBJ2-5, with TRBD1 identical over 7 bases. The CDR3 spans 13 residues. Germline-derived CDR1 and CDR2 are SGHNT and YYREEE (reference sequence). Trimming at V came to 4 bases and at J to 4 bases, leaving 4 bases not matched to a gene. This CDR3 is CASSTDRSETQYF. In DNA form, the CDR3 reads TGTGCCAGCAGCACGGACAGGTCAGAGACCCAGTACTTC.

This clonotype was picked up many times. The V and J genes are TRBV19 and TRBJ2-7; D gene ambiguous. The CDR3 spans 15 residues. Germline CDR1 reads LNHDA; CDR2 reads SQIVND (reference sequence). Between the trimmed V and J ends, which lost 0 bases and 3 bases, there was a span of 12 bases. CDR3 DNA: TGTGCCAGTAGTATAGATACATCCCCGGGCTACGAGCAGTACTTC. Protein product: CASSIDTSPGYEQYF. Drawing the rest from reference TRBV19 and TRBJ2-7, the complete variable domain is DGGITQSPKYLFRKEGQNVTLSCEQNLNHDAMYWYRQDPGQGLRLIYYSQIVNDFQKGDIAEGYSVSREKKESFPLTVTSAQKNPTAFYLCASSIDTSPGYEQYFGPGTRLTVT.

This clonotype appeared many times. The J gene is TRBJ2-7, the V gene TRBV20-1; no clear D. The length of the CDR3 is 15 residues. Germline CDR1 and CDR2: DFQATT and SNEGSKA (reference sequence). V was trimmed by 1 base and J by 2 bases, leaving 15 bases between them. The CDR3 sequence is CSARGWSVEAYEQYF. CDR3 bases: TGCAGTGCTAGAGGGTGGAGTGTCGAGGCCTACGAGCAGTACTTC.

Ten or more counts support this clonotype. The chain links TRBV20-1 to TRBJ2-2, with D unclear. The CDR3 runs to 14 residues. Germline loops: CDR1 DFQATT, CDR2 SNEGSKA (reference sequence). The germline V and J ends were trimmed by 4 bases and 5 bases, with 14 bases remaining between them. The CDR3 region is CSATISLGTGELFF. The DNA of the CDR3 is TGCAGTGCTACAATTAGCCTCGGAACCGGGGAGCTGTTTTTT.

As concerns this clonotype: Since a much larger clone is just one base distant, this may be a read error. The chain recombines TRBV18 with TRBJ2-2; tentatively, D is TRBD1 (7 bases). The CDR3 loop spans 18 amino acids. Looked up from germline, CDR1 is KGHSH and CDR2 is LQKENI. DNA for the CDR3: TGTGCCAGCTCAATGGGGGGACAGCGCAACTTGAACACCGTGGAGCTGTTTTTT. Protein: CASSMGGQRNLNTVELFF.

V usage is TRBV20-1 and J usage is TRBJ2-5, with 13 bases matching TRBD2. Trimming cost V 5 bases and J 5 bases; bases outside gene matches: 5. Germline values: CDR1 DFQATT, CDR2 SNEGSKA (reference sequence). There are 14 residues in the CDR3. In DNA, the CDR3 is TGCAGTGCTTTACTAGCGGGGGGGGATGAGACCCAGTACTTC. It specifies CSALLAGGDETQYF.

This clonotype was seen at least ten times. CDR3 nucleotides: TGTGCCAGCAGCTTAGCGCCGAGCTCCTATAATTCACCCCTCCACTTT. Translated: CASSLAPSSYNSPLHF. The chain employs TRBV7-2 and TRBJ1-6; D gene unclear. Trimming removed 0 bases at V and 0 bases at J, with 6 bases between. CDR3 length: 16 residues. Germline loops: CDR1 SGHTA, CDR2 FQGNSA.

In its sample, this clonotype was seen many times. This rearrangement joins TRBV29-1 to TRBJ2-2; D is perhaps TRBD1 or TRBD2 (6 bases each). V gave up 6 bases and J gave up 2 bases, with 16 bases separating them. CDR1 is SQVTM and CDR2 is ANQGSEA in the germline V gene. The length of the CDR3 is 15 residues. CDR3 nucleotides: TGCAGCGTCGGACTGGCGGGACATAACACCGGGGAGCTGTTTTTT. This sequence encodes CSVGLAGHNTGELFF.

Many counts were recorded for this clonotype. This chain uses TRBV7-2 with TRBJ1-6; 8 nucleotides align to TRBD1. The CDR3 is 15 residues long. Per germline, CDR1 SGHTA and CDR2 FQGNSA. V was clipped by 5 bases and J by 6 bases; unmatched bases: 6. CDR3 nucleotides: TGTGCCAGCAGCCTGACAGGGGTGGGTAATTCACCCCTCCACTTT. This encodes CASSLTGVGNSPLHF.